This T cell receptor (beta chain) stems from a study of T-cell reconstitution after alpha-beta-depleted transplantation in children. Study conclusions and caveats: A year had passed since transplant, and T-cell counts and diversity by then came mostly from newly produced T cells. In patients about two months after transplant, alpha-beta T cells reportedly arose from several hundred expanded graft clones.

This clonotype is judged medium-sized. The antigen is not known. A TCRbeta library incorporating unique molecular identifiers was prepared. One entry per CDR3 protein, called by TCRdb with MiXCR from the PCR reads. The table lists 140,000 or so distinct CDR3 sequences, about 8.8% of them singletons. V gave up 5 bases and J gave up 4 bases, with 6 bases separating them. This CDR3 spans 13 amino acids. The germline V gene has CDR1 LGHDT and CDR2 YNNKEL (reference sequence). The receptor comes from a female patient aged 2-10 years who had a stem cell transplant for congenital amegakaryocytic thrombocytopenia, so the T cells may come from the graft donor. Sequenced here: PBMCs, mostly from graft donor cells, sampled 180 days after TCRalphabeta/CD19-depleted stem cell transplant. This rearrangement joins TRBV3-1 to TRBJ2-6; unclear D gene. The CDR3 sequence: CASSSPGANVLTF. The CDR3 DNA follows: TGTGCCAGCAGCTCCCCCGGGGCCAACGTCCTGACTTTC.